These T cell receptor beta chains were read from a single sample in a study of breast tumors, draining lymph nodes, adjacent tissues. TCRdb analysed the multiplex PCR reads with MiXCR anew, one entry per CDR3 protein. The profile shows 100,000 to 150,000 distinct CDR3 sequences, around 22% of them singletons. Sequencing was performed on axillary lymph node tissue. These receptors came from a female donor with breast cancer. Some clones in this sample may be carry-over from other donors' samples. The CDR3 runs from the conserved cysteine through the conserved F or W. The order of the fields is D gene, V gene, clone size, J gene, CDR3 protein, CDR3 DNA. D genes are given only for firm matches. The size field reads how often the clone was seen (once, few, many) or a class if it is expanded.

>NA|TRBV28|few|TRBJ2-7
CASSYKYYEQYF
TGTGCCAGCAGTTACAAGTACTACGAGCAGTACTTC
>TRBD2|TRBV9|many|TRBJ2-1
CASSVVPSGAYNEQFF
TGTGCCAGCAGCGTAGTTCCTAGCGGGGCCTACAATGAGCAGTTCTTC
>NA|TRBV2|many|TRBJ2-1
CASSAFSGSEQFF
TGTGCCAGCAGTGCCTTCTCAGGGAGTGAGCAGTTCTTC
>NA|TRBV6-2/TRBV6-3|many|TRBJ2-3
CASSKKGTDTQYF
TGTGCCAGCAGTAAGAAGGGCACAGATACGCAGTATTTT
>TRBD1|TRBV5-1|many|TRBJ2-5
CASSDTDREETQYF
TGCGCCAGCAGCGACACGGACAGGGAAGAGACCCAGTACTTC
>TRBD1|TRBV6-1|many|TRBJ1-6
CASSGKTGNSPLHF
TGTGCCAGCAGTGGAAAGACAGGGAATTCACCCCTCCACTTT
>TRBD2|TRBV5-1|many|TRBJ2-3
CASSLGLAGWDTQYF
TGCGCCAGCAGCCTGGGACTAGCGGGATGGGATACGCAGTATTTT
>TRBD1|TRBV6-5|many|TRBJ1-4
CASSLIINRGRPEKLFF
TGTGCCAGCAGTTTGATTATCAACAGGGGGCGCCCGGAAAAACTGTTTTTT
>TRBD1|TRBV7-9|many|TRBJ2-7
CASSYAGTVVYEQYF
TGTGCCAGCAGTTATGCCGGGACAGTGGTCTACGAGCAGTACTTC
>TRBD2|TRBV6-1|many|TRBJ2-1
CATGLAGDNEQFF
TGTGCCACCGGACTAGCGGGAGACAATGAGCAGTTCTTC
>TRBD2|TRBV6-1|few|TRBJ2-7
CASRILAGGPSYEQYF
TGTGCCAGCAGGATTCTAGCGGGAGGGCCCTCGTACGAGCAGTACTTC
>NA|TRBV5-1|many|TRBJ2-3
CASKQGRNTDTQYF
TGCGCCAGCAAGCAGGGTCGGAACACAGATACGCAGTATTTT
>NA|TRBV6-5|many|TRBJ1-2
CASSLLGQDYGYTF
TGTGCCAGCAGCCTACTCGGACAAGACTATGGCTACACCTTC
>TRBD1|TRBV6-2/TRBV6-3|few|TRBJ1-4
CASSRGGSTNEKLFF
TGTGCCAGCAGTCGAGGGGGCTCAACTAATGAAAAACTGTTTTTT
>NA|TRBV11-2|many|TRBJ2-7
CASSLAWGVETMRYEQYF
TGTGCCAGCAGCTTAGCTTGGGGGGTGGAGACAATGAGATACGAGCAGTACTTC
>NA|TRBV6-5|many|TRBJ2-7
CASSRGQYHEQYF
TGTGCCAGCAGCCGTGGACAGTACCACGAGCAGTACTTC